The next 13 T cell receptor beta chains were all read from a single sample in a study of blood T cells in healthy people across ages. For the second PCR, which ran for roughly 7 to 11 cycles, a sample-barcoded 5' primer and a J-beta primer mix were used. One entry per CDR3 protein, called by TCRdb with MiXCR from the 5' RACE reads. Among more than 1,000,000 distinct CDR3 sequences listed, approximately 25% were seen once. These data were likewise used in another study, on T cells of mothers and their children.

The sample was blood. These receptors all stem from a girl aged 2 to 9 in good health.

V is TRBV5-1 and J is TRBJ2-5; 11 bases fit TRBD2. The CDR3 is made up of 17 amino acids. The junction had 11 bases not matched to a gene; V was cut back by 3 bases and J by 4 bases. Germline V gives CDR1 SGHRS, CDR2 YFSETQ. Written as DNA, the CDR3 is TGCGCCAGCAGCTCGGGACTAGCGGTTCTCGGGGGAGAGACCCAGTACTTC. This codes for CASSSGLAVLGGETQYF.

The genes are TRBV29-1 and TRBJ1-1; no firm D call. Between the trimmed V and J ends, which lost 3 bases and 3 bases, there was a span of 8 bases. From germline, CDR1 is SQVTM and CDR2 ANQGSEA. This CDR3 comprises 12 residues. The CDR3 bases are TGCAGCGTTGAGCAGTGGGACACTGAAGCTTTCTTT. This gives the protein CSVEQWDTEAFF.

This clonotype was counted between two and nine times. The J gene is TRBJ2-1, the V gene TRBV29-1, with D possibly called TRBD1 or TRBD2 (6 bases each). This CDR3 has 14 residues. The germline gives CDR1 SQVTM, CDR2 ANQGSEA. Trimming pared 8 bases from V and 3 bases from J, leaving 17 bases between. Here the CDR3 reads CSSSRGEDYNEQFF. DNA for the CDR3: TGCAGCTCGAGTAGGGGGGAAGACTACAATGAGCAGTTCTTC.

This chain uses TRBV6-5 with TRBJ1-3; the D gene is possibly TRBD1 (6 bases). This CDR3 has 16 residues. Germline CDR1 and CDR2: MNHEY and SVGAGI. V lost 4 bases and J 2 bases, leaving 15 bases between the germline ends. CDR3 DNA sequence: TGTGCCAGCAGTTTTTCCGGGACACTGACTGGAAACACCATATATTTT. This sequence encodes CASSFSGTLTGNTIYF.

This clonotype has more than one count but fewer than ten. The gene calls are TRBV9 and TRBJ2-2; the D is unclear. There are 13 residues in the CDR3. V lost 4 bases, J lost 7 bases, and 11 bases lay in between. Germline V CDR1 and CDR2: SGDLS, YYNGEE. DNA for the CDR3: TGTGCCAGCAGCAGTCCGAATGGCGGGGAGCTGTTTTTT. Translation: CASSSPNGGELFF.

Regarding this clonotype: At one end the junction does not follow the germline gene, possibly because of a read error. The chain employs TRBV4-3 and TRBJ2-2; 8 positions match TRBD1. Germline V lookup: CDR1 LGHNA, CDR2 YSLEER. The CDR3 has 17 amino acids. CDR3 amino acids: CASRPFLGTGGTGELFF. CDR3 in DNA: TGCGCCAGCAGGCCTTTCCTTGGGACAGGAGGAACCGGGGAACTGTTTTTT.

The chain carries TRBV25-1 and TRBJ2-5; perhaps TRBD1 as D (6 bases). V lost 3 bases, J lost 5 bases, and 19 bases lay in between. This CDR3 has 16 residues. CDR1 and CDR2 from the germline V gene are MGHDK and SYGVNS. For the CDR3, the DNA is TGTGCCAGCAGTGATTACAGGGCAGGTCAGGGGGAGACCCAGTACTTC. The encoded protein is CASSDYRAGQGETQYF.

The CDR3 region has the DNA TGTGCCACCAGCCGGGAGGGGACAGGGGCCGAATTCACAGATACGCAGTATTTT. Protein: CATSREGTGAEFTDTQYF. The chain recombines TRBV15 with TRBJ2-3, with TRBD1 matching 10 bases. The length of the CDR3 is 18 residues. From germline, CDR1 is LNHNV and CDR2 YYDKDF (reference sequence). V was clipped by 5 bases and J by 2 bases; unmatched bases: 13. Based on the CDR3 plus reference TRBV15 and TRBJ2-3, the full variable domain is DAMVIQNPRYQVTQFGKPVTLSCSQTLNHNVMYWYQQKSSQAPKLLFHYYDKDFNNEADTPDNFQSRRPNTSFCFLDIRSPGLGDTAMYLCATSREGTGAEFTDTQYFGPGTRLTVL.

The gene calls are TRBV28 and TRBJ2-1; D is tentatively TRBD1 or TRBD2 (5 bases each). The DNA end favors TRBJ2-7, so the J call may be wrong. CDR3 length equals 17 residues. CDR1 is MDHEN, CDR2 SYDVKM, per germline. The CDR3 nucleotides read TGTGCCAGCAGTTTAATTATGGGACCAGCGGCCTCCTACGAGCAGTACTTC. Translation: CASSLIMGPAASYEQYF.

The chain combines TRBV4-3 with TRBJ2-3; 11 positions match TRBD2. After removal of 0 bases from V and 1 base from J, the junction contained 3 bases not matched to a gene. This CDR3 region has 17 residues. Germline CDR1 LGHNA, CDR2 YSLEER. CDR3 protein: CASSQDTSGGRTDTQYF. In nucleotides, the CDR3 is TGCGCCAGCAGCCAAGATACTAGCGGGGGACGCACAGATACGCAGTATTTT.

V usage is TRBV4-1 and J usage is TRBJ2-5, with a possible D match to TRBD1 (6 bases). The J call is uncertain, as TRBJ2-1 better fits the DNA end. There are 16 residues in the CDR3. Germline CDR1 is MGHRA and CDR2 is YSYEKL. CDR3 sequence: CASSQEWAGVKDEQFF. In DNA form, the CDR3 reads TGCGCCAGCAGCCAAGAATGGGCAGGGGTGAAGGATGAGCAGTTCTTC.

The chain has TRBV7-9 and TRBJ2-6; D unclear. This CDR3 comprises 16 residues. Germline-derived CDR1 and CDR2 are SEHNR and FQNEAQ (reference sequence). The V gene lost 4 bases and the J gene lost 1 base, with 11 bases spanning the gap. In DNA form, the CDR3 reads TGTGCCAGCAGCTATAGGGCCCCTTCTGGGGCCAACGTCCTGACTTTC. This codes for CASSYRAPSGANVLTF. Together with reference TRBV7-9 and TRBJ2-6, the CDR3 gives the full variable domain: DTGVSQNPRHKITKRGQNVTFRCDPISEHNRLYWYRQTLGQGPEFLTYFQNEAQLEKSRLLSDRFSAERPKGSFSTLEIQRTEQGDSAMYLCASSYRAPSGANVLTFGAGSRLTVL.

J is TRBJ2-7 and V is TRBV7-2; 9 bases map to TRBD2. Germline CDR1 reads SGHTA; CDR2 reads FQGNSA. The CDR3 contains 15 residues. With V trimmed by 5 bases and J by 2 bases, 7 bases remained unmatched. The CDR3 nucleotides are TGTGCCAGCAGCCCGAGCGGGGGGTCCACCTACGAGCAGTACTTC. This sequence encodes CASSPSGGSTYEQYF.